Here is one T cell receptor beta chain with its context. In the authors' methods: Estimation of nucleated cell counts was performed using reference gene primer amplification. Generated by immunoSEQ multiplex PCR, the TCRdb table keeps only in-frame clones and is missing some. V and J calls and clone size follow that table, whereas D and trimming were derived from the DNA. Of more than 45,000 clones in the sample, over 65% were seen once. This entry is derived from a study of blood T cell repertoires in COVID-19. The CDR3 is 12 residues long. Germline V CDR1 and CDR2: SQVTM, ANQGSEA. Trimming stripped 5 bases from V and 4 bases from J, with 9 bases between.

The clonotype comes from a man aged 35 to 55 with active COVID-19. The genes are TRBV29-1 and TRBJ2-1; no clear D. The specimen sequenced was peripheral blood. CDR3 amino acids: CSVFGSYNEQFF. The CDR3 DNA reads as TGCAGCGTTTTCGGTAGTTACAATGAGCAGTTCTTC.